The present entry profiles one T cell receptor beta chain with its context. The CDR3 runs to 16 residues. CDR1 LGHDT and CDR2 YNNKEL come from the germline V gene (reference sequence). V was pared by 2 bases and J by 4 bases, with 8 bases of the junction left unmatched. The table came from immunoSEQ multiplex PCR; TCRdb's copy has only in-frame clones and leaves some out. The data show more than 70,000 clones, roughly nine tenths seen once. The sample originates from a study of blood T cell repertoires in COVID-19. On the study more broadly: COVID-19 samples collected from the United States, Italy and Spain covered acute and convalescent phases. PBMCs, B-cell-depleted T cells, or T cells provided the cDNA or gDNA that made up the material.

The clonotype comes from a man in his fifties or sixties with acute or convalescent COVID-19. The chain links TRBV3-1 (or the pseudogene TRBV3-2) to TRBJ1-5, with 7 bases aligning to TRBD1. Input material: peripheral blood. The CDR3 sequence: CASSQSRQGSNQPQHF. The CDR3 DNA is TGTGCCAGCAGCCAATCCAGACAGGGAAGTAATCAGCCCCAGCATTTT.